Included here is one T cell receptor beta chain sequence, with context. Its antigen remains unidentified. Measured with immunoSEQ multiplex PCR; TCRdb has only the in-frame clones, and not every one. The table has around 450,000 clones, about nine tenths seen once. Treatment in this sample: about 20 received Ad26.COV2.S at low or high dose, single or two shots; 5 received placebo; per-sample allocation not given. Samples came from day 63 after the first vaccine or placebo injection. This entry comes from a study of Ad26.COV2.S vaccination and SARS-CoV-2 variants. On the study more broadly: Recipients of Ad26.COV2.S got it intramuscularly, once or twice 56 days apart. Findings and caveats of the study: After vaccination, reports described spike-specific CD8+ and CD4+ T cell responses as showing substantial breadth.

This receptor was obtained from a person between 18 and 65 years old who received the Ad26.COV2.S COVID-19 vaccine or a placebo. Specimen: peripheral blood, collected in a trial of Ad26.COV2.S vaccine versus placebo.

The CDR3 loop is CASSPPGVYSNQPQHF. CDR3 nucleotides: TGTGCCAGCAGCCCCCCCGGGGTTTATAGCAATCAGCCCCAGCATTTT. V is TRBV3-1 (or the pseudogene TRBV3-2) and J is TRBJ1-5; D unresolved. CDR3 length: 16 residues. With 4 bases removed from V and 0 bases from J, the gap between germline ends came to 13 bases. Germline V lookup: CDR1 LGHDT, CDR2 YNNKEL (reference sequence).